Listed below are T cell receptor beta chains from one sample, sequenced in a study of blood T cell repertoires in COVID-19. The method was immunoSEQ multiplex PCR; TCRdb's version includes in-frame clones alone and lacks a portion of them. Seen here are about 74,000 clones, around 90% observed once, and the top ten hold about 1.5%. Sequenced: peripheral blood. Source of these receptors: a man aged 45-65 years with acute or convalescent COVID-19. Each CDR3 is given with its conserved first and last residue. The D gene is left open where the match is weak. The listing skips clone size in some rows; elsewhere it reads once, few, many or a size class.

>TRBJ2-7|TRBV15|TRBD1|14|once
CATIDSDRAGEQYF
TGTGCCACAATCGATTCGGACAGGGCAGGCGAGCAGTACTTC
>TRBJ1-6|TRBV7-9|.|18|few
CASSLGAERPAYNSPLHF
TGTGCCAGCAGCTTAGGGGCCGAGCGGCCAGCTTATAATTCACCCCTCCACTTT
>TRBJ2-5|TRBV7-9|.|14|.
CASSPFGGIETQYF
TGTGCCAGCAGCCCATTTGGGGGGATTGAGACCCAGTACTTC
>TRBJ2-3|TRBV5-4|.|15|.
CASSLSQGSTDTQYF
TGTGCCAGCAGCTTGTCCCAGGGTAGCACAGATACGCAGTATTTT
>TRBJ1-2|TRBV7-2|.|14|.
CASSSSWANYGYTF
TGTGCCAGCAGCTCTTCTTGGGCCAACTATGGCTACACCTTC
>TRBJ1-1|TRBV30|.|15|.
CAWVALGGKNTEAFF
TGTGCCTGGGTAGCTCTAGGAGGGAAGAACACTGAAGCTTTCTTT
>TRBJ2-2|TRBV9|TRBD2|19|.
CASSVDPSGEPRGTGELFF
TGTGCCAGCAGCGTAGACCCTAGCGGGGAACCCCGAGGCACCGGGGAGCTGTTTTTT
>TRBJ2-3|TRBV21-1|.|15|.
CASSPWAGVSDTQYF
TGTGCCAGCAGCCCCTGGGCGGGAGTCTCAGATACGCAGTATTTT
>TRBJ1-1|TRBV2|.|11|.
CASRGGTEAFF
TGTGCCAGCCGGGGTGGCACTGAAGCTTTCTTT
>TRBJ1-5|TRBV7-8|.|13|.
CASSLGAIQPQHF
TGTGCCAGCAGCTTAGGGGCGATTCAGCCCCAGCATTTT
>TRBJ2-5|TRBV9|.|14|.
CASSVSGVRETQYF
TGTGCCAGCAGCGTATCGGGGGTTCGAGAGACCCAGTACTTC
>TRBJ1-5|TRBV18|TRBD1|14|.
CASSPDRGSQPQHF
TGTGCCAGCTCACCCGACAGGGGCAGCCAGCCCCAGCATTTT
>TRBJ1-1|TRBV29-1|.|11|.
CSGTVAQEAFF
TGCAGCGGTACAGTGGCCCAGGAAGCTTTCTTT
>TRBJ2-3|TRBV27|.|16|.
CASSSLRASGTDTQYF
TGTGCCAGCAGTTCCCTTAGGGCTAGCGGCACAGATACGCAGTATTTT
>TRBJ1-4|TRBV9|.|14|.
CASPQYLTNEKLFF
TGTGCCAGCCCTCAGTATCTCACTAATGAAAAACTGTTTTTT
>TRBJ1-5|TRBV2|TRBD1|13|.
CASRSTGHQPQHF
TGTGCCAGCAGATCGACAGGGCACCAGCCCCAGCATTTT
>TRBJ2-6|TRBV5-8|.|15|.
CASSRRGSGANVLTF
TGTGCCAGCAGCCGGCGGGGTTCTGGGGCCAACGTCCTGACTTTC
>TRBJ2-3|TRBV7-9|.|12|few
CASSLPEGTQYF
TGTGCCAGCAGCCTCCCAGAGGGTACGCAGTATTTT
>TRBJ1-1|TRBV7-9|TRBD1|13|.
CATAPTGGTEAFF
TGTGCCACGGCCCCCACAGGGGGCACTGAAGCTTTCTTT
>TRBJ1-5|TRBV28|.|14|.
CASSSRLYNQPQHF
TGTGCCAGCAGCAGTCGCTTGTACAATCAGCCCCAGCATTTT
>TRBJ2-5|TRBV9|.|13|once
CASSVAGGETQYF
TGTGCCAGCAGCGTAGCCGGTGGAGAGACCCAGTACTTC
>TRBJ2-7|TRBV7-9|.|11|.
CASSLLAEQYF
TGTGCCAGCAGCCTCTTAGCCGAGCAGTACTTC
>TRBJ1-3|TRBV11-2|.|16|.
CASSQRQDFSGNTIYF
TGTGCCAGCAGCCAACGACAGGATTTCTCTGGAAACACCATATATTTT
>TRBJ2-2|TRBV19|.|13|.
CASSTGYTGELFF
TGTGCCAGTAGTACAGGATACACCGGGGAGCTGTTTTTT
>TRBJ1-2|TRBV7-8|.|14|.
CASSLDQGRDGYTF
TGTGCCAGCAGCTTAGATCAGGGGCGCGACGGCTACACCTTC
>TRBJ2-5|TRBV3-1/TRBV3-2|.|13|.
CASNPRGGETQYF
TGTGCCAGCAACCCTAGGGGGGGGGAGACCCAGTACTTC
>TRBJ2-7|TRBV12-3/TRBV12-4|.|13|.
CASSMGGSAEQYF
TGTGCCAGCAGTATGGGTGGTAGCGCCGAGCAGTACTTC
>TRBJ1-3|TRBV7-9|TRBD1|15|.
CASSLAGGAGNTIYF
TGTGCCAGCAGCTTAGCAGGGGGCGCTGGAAACACCATATATTTT
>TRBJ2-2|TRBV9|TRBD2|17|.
CASSVGTSGGAAGELFF
TGTGCCAGCAGCGTAGGAACTAGCGGGGGGGCCGCCGGGGAGCTGTTTTTT
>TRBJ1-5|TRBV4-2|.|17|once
CASSQDIPRIYNQPQHF
TGTGCCAGCAGCCAAGATATCCCCAGAATATACAATCAGCCCCAGCATTTT
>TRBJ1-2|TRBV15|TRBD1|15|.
CATSREQGANYGYTF
TGTGCCACCAGCCGCGAGCAGGGGGCTAACTATGGCTACACCTTC
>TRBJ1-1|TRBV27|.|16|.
CASSFWGVGLGTEAFF
TGTGCCAGCAGTTTCTGGGGAGTGGGCTTGGGGACTGAAGCTTTCTTT
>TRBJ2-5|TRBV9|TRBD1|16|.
CASSSRQGMGQETQYF
TGTGCCAGCAGCTCCCGACAGGGGATGGGTCAAGAGACCCAGTACTTC
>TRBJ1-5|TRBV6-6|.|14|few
CASSRDTSNQPQHF
TGTGCCAGCAGTCGGGACACAAGCAATCAGCCCCAGCATTTT
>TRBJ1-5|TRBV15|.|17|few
CATSIETAGYSNQPQHF
TGTGCCACCAGCATAGAGACAGCCGGATATAGCAATCAGCCCCAGCATTTT
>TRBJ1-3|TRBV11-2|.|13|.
CASQQGTGNTIYF
TGTGCCAGCCAACAGGGCACTGGAAACACCATATATTTT
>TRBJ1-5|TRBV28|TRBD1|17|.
CASRGQGLYIRNQPQHF
TGTGCCAGCAGAGGACAGGGCCTCTATATTCGCAATCAGCCCCAGCATTTT
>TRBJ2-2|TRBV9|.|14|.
CASSDGGSTGELFF
TGTGCCAGCAGCGACGGGGGAAGCACCGGGGAGCTGTTTTTT
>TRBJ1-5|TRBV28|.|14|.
CASSAGFQNQPQHF
TGTGCCAGCAGCGCAGGGTTCCAGAATCAGCCCCAGCATTTT
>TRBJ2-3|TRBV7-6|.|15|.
CASSLAGGRTDTQYF
TGTGCCAGCAGCTTAGCGGGAGGTCGCACAGATACGCAGTATTTT
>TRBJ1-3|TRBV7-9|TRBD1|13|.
CALLAGGGNTIYF
TGTGCTTTGTTGGCAGGGGGCGGAAACACCATATATTTT
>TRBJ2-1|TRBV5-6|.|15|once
CASSLPQSSYNEQFF
TGTGCCAGCAGCTTGCCACAGAGCTCCTACAATGAGCAGTTCTTC
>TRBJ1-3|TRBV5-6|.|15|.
CASSKDWSSGNTIYF
TGTGCCAGCAGCAAAGACTGGAGCTCTGGAAACACCATATATTTT
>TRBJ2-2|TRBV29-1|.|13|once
CSVWSRGVRELFF
TGCAGCGTGTGGAGCAGGGGGGTCCGGGAGCTGTTTTTT
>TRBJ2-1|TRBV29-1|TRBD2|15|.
CSVEDPMLADNEQFF
TGCAGCGTTGAAGATCCGATGCTAGCGGACAATGAGCAGTTCTTC
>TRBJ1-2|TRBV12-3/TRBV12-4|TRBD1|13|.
CASSKLTGEGYTF
TGTGCCAGCAGTAAACTGACAGGGGAAGGCTACACCTTC
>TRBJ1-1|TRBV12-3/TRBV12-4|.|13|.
CASSLDSNTEAFF
TGTGCCAGCAGTTTGGACTCCAACACTGAAGCTTTCTTT
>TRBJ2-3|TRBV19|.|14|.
CAAQGLEVTDTQYF
TGTGCCGCTCAGGGCCTAGAGGTGACAGATACGCAGTATTTT
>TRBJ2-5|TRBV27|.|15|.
CASSFGARVRETQYF
TGTGCCAGCAGTTTTGGGGCCAGGGTTAGAGAGACCCAGTACTTC
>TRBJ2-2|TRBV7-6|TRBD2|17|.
CASSLIAELAGTGELFF
TGTGCCAGCAGCCTGATCGCGGAACTAGCGGGGACCGGGGAGCTGTTTTTT